The T cell receptor beta chain under discussion was sequenced for a study of T cell responses to AZD1222 COVID-19 vaccine. Germline CDR1 MNHEY, CDR2 SVGAGI. Trimming removed 9 bases at V and 8 bases at J, with 14 bases between. CDR3 length: 13 amino acids. The assay was immunoSEQ multiplex PCR, and TCRdb's table has in-frame clones only and misses some. The sample has about 210,000 clones, 94% seen once. This TCR derives from an adult who received the MenACWY meningococcal vaccine as a control. This chain links TRBV6-5 with TRBJ1-6; D is perhaps TRBD1 (5 bases). The material sequenced was peripheral blood, taken 28 days after the second dose of the MenACWY control vaccine. The CDR3 bases are TGTGCCAGTATGACCCAGGGAGATTCACCCCTCCACTTT. Its translation: CASMTQGDSPLHF.